A single sample gave rise to the 19 T cell receptor beta chains below, sequenced in a study of T cells in Graves' hyperthyroidism and ophthalmopathy. Amplification yielded TCR beta CDR3 regions, with RNA transcripts as the source. Carried out on the TCR CDR3, a first-round RT-PCR used the HTBI primer set. TCRdb reprocessed the multiplex PCR reads with MiXCR, giving one entry per CDR3 protein. The sample records a few hundred thousand distinct CDR3 sequences, over 15% being singletons. The sample consisted of blood. Receptors were obtained from a woman aged 55-69 years with Graves' ophthalmopathy.

J is TRBJ2-5 and V is TRBV7-3; 7 bases align to TRBD2. Germline V gives CDR1 SGHTA, CDR2 FQGTGA. Losses at the gene ends were 1 base for V and 4 bases for J; bases not matched to a gene: 6. The CDR3 is 15 amino acids. CDR3 coding DNA: TGTGCCAGCAGCTTAATGGGAGGGTCCGGAGAGACCCAGTACTTC. Translated, it gives CASSLMGGSGETQYF.

This clonotype has a count of ten or more. The chain's CDR3 is CASSRQGFSYEQYF. CDR3 nucleotides: TGTGCCAGCAGCAGACAGGGTTTTTCCTACGAGCAGTACTTC. V usage is TRBV7-2 and J usage is TRBJ2-7, with 7 bases lining up with TRBD1. The germline gives CDR1 SGHTA, CDR2 FQGNSA. This CDR3 contains 14 residues. The ends lost 5 bases at V and 1 base at J; junction bases unmatched: 5.

This clonotype was detected many times. The CDR3 here is CASSLVAPSNEQFF. The CDR3 DNA reads as TGTGCCAGCAGCTTAGTGGCACCGAGCAATGAGCAGTTCTTC. This chain links TRBV11-2 with TRBJ2-1; no firm D call. Trimming removed 1 base from V and 6 bases from J, with 10 bases in between. This CDR3 region has 14 residues. Germline CDR1 and CDR2: SGHAT and FQNNGV.

The V call is TRBV5-1, the J call TRBJ1-3; a weak D match, TRBD1 (5 bases). From germline, CDR1 is SGHRS and CDR2 YFSETQ. V lost 3 bases and J lost 0, with 13 bases in between. There are 16 residues in the CDR3. This CDR3 is CASSYNTGGSGNTIYF. The CDR3 DNA reads as TGCGCCAGCAGCTACAATACAGGAGGCTCTGGAAACACCATATATTTT.

This clonotype was recorded many times. The CDR3 here is CSASSDTGELFF. CDR3 DNA: TGCAGTGCTAGCTCAGACACCGGGGAGCTGTTTTTT. The chain combines TRBV20-1 with TRBJ2-2; no clear D. CDR3 length: 12 amino acids. Germline loops: CDR1 DFQATT, CDR2 SNEGSKA (reference sequence). V dropped 3 bases and J dropped 3 bases, with 5 bases sitting between them.

Turning to this clonotype: It may be a read error: a sequence one base away is much more abundant. This rearrangement joins TRBV27 to TRBJ2-2; a weak D match, TRBD1 (8 bases). This CDR3 has 16 amino acids. Germline V gene lookup returns CDR1 MNHEY and CDR2 SMNVEV (reference sequence). Written as DNA, the CDR3 is TGTGTCAGCAGTTTACCAATACAGGGGGGGGGCGGGGAGCTGTTTTTT. This codes for CVSSLPIQGGGGELFF.

This clonotype was found many times. V is TRBV2 and J is TRBJ2-3; TRBD1 matches 10 bases. V shed 7 bases, J shed 5 bases, and the junction held 6 bases outside the gene matches. The germline CDR1 and CDR2 sequences are SNHLY and FYNNEI. The CDR3 runs to 14 residues. The CDR3, as DNA: TGTGCCAGCAAGACAGGGGGCAATAAAGATACGCAGTATTTT. It yields the protein CASKTGGNKDTQYF.

The genes are TRBV12-3 or TRBV12-4 and TRBJ1-5; no firm D call. CDR3 length: 14 residues. Trimming left V 3 bases short and J 1 base short, with 7 bases between. The CDR3 reads CASSLVLSNQPQHF. DNA of the CDR3: TGTGCCAGCAGTTTGGTATTGAGCAATCAGCCCCAGCATTTT.

The sample holds one count of this clonotype. A read error may account for a junction end that differs from germline. The V gene is TRBV6-2 or TRBV6-3, the J gene TRBJ1-3; a possible D gene is TRBD1 (5 bases). Germline V gene data show CDR1 as MNHEY and CDR2 as SVGEGT. The CDR3 is made up of 16 amino acids. CDR3 in amino acids: CASSYGHLLSGNTLYF. In DNA form, the CDR3 reads TGTGCCAGCAGTTACGGACACTTACTCTCTGGAAACACCTTATATTTT.

The chain recombines TRBV20-1 with TRBJ2-7; D is possibly TRBD1 or TRBD2 (5 bases each). The CDR3 covers 11 residues. V gave up 5 bases and J gave up 6 bases, with 11 bases separating them. Germline-derived CDR1 and CDR2 are DFQATT and SNEGSKA (reference sequence). The CDR3 nucleotides read TGCAGTGCTGAGGGGCTCTCCGAGCAGTACTTC. Residues: CSAEGLSEQYF.

Concerning this clonotype: A junction boundary mismatches the germline segment, possibly from a read error. The rearrangement uses TRBV7-9 and TRBJ2-2; TRBD2 matches 10 bases. The CDR3 has 16 residues. Per germline, CDR1 SEHNR and CDR2 FQNEAQ (reference sequence). The CDR3: CASSFPGLAKTGELFF. CDR3 bases: TGTGCCAGCAGCTTTCCGGGACTAGCGAAAACCGGGGAGCTGTTTTTT.

In this sample, this clonotype turned up many times. The chain links TRBV12-5 to TRBJ2-3; 7 positions match TRBD1. This CDR3 contains 20 residues. Germline CDR1 LGHNT, CDR2 FRNRAP. V lost 0 bases, J lost 0 bases, and 15 bases stayed unmatched. In DNA, the CDR3 is TGTGCTAGTGGTTTGGTAATTTGGGCAGGGGACAGAGTTAGCACAGATACGCAGTATTTT. Residues: CASGLVIWAGDRVSTDTQYF. The variable domain in full, completed from reference TRBV12-5 and TRBJ2-3, reads DARVTQTPRHKVTEMGQEVTMRCQPILGHNTVFWYRQTMMQGLELLAYFRNRAPLDDSGMPKDRFSAEMPDATLATLKIQPSEPRDSAVYFCASGLVIWAGDRVSTDTQYFGPGTRLTVL.

This clonotype was seen a single time. A read error may be the cause here, since a much bigger clone is one base away. The chain recombines TRBV5-1 with TRBJ2-3; TRBD2 agrees at 13 bases. The J segment lost 2 bases and the V segment lost 7 bases, leaving 10 bases of the junction unmatched. This CDR3 is built from 17 residues. Germline V lookup: CDR1 SGHRS, CDR2 YFSETQ. The CDR3 DNA reads TGCGCCAGCGGGCGGACTAGCGGGGGTTCCGCCACAGATACGCAGTATTTT. This gives the protein CASGRTSGGSATDTQYF.

The chain has TRBV5-4 and TRBJ1-2; D is unresolved. Germline V gene sequence: CDR1 SGHNT, CDR2 YYREEE (reference sequence). The CDR3 is made up of 13 amino acids. Trimming removed 4 bases from V and 2 bases from J, with 9 bases in between. This chain's CDR3 is CASSHDGNYGYTF. The DNA of the CDR3 is TGTGCCAGCAGCCACGACGGCAACTATGGCTACACCTTC.

This clonotype was observed many times. This chain joins TRBV24-1 and TRBJ2-7; a possible D gene is TRBD2 (6 bases). V was shortened by 7 bases and J by 5 bases, with 8 bases between the two germline ends. The CDR3 spans 11 residues. CDR1 is KGHDR and CDR2 is SFDVKD in the germline V gene. The CDR3 coding sequence is TGTGCCACCAGCCGGGGGAACGAGCAGTACTTC. Its protein is CATSRGNEQYF.

The rearrangement uses TRBV6-1 and TRBJ1-5; the D gene is possibly TRBD1 (5 bases). Germline CDR1 is MNHNS and CDR2 is SASEGT. This CDR3 comprises 16 residues. The germline V and J ends were trimmed by 1 base and 5 bases, with 15 bases remaining between them. The CDR3 reads CASSEGYGRVDQPQHF. CDR3 nucleotide sequence: TGTGCCAGCAGTGAAGGCTATGGCAGGGTCGATCAGCCCCAGCATTTT.

The genes are TRBV5-1 and TRBJ2-3; tentatively, D is TRBD1 (6 bases). Trimming stripped 4 bases from V and 4 bases from J, with 10 bases between. Germline CDR1 reads SGHRS; CDR2 reads YFSETQ. CDR3 length: 13 amino acids. The DNA of the CDR3 is TGCGCCAGCAGCGGGACATATGCAGATACGCAGTATTTT. Residues: CASSGTYADTQYF.

This clonotype was recorded many times. J is TRBJ2-7 and V is TRBV28; no reliable D call. Germline V lookup: CDR1 MDHEN, CDR2 SYDVKM. Trimming stripped 8 bases from V and 4 bases from J, with 12 bases between. This CDR3 has 12 residues. The CDR3 nucleotides read TGTGCCAGCTGGGCCCCCGGGTACGAGCAGTACTTC. Translated: CASWAPGYEQYF.

The rearrangement joins TRBV7-2 to TRBJ1-5; D gene ambiguous. This CDR3 region has 16 residues. The ends were cut back, 1 base at V and 1 base at J, with 11 bases in the middle. Germline V CDR1 and CDR2: SGHTA, FQGNSA. CDR3 sequence reads: CASSLVGAGSNQPQHF. The CDR3 DNA reads TGTGCCAGCAGCTTAGTGGGTGCCGGGAGCAATCAGCCCCAGCATTTT.